This TCR beta chain was sequenced in a study of T-cell reconstitution after alpha-beta-depleted transplantation in children (dated by TCRdb to about 2016). Broadly, across the study: Using TCR repertoire profiling, the study quantitatively followed how T-cell immune reconstitution unfolded in children after TCRalphabeta/CD19-depleted allogeneic hematopoietic cell transplantation.

Results the study describes overall, beyond this receptor: In some patients, the high TCRbeta diversity seen at day 60 was put down to recipient T cells and intrathymic progenitors that had survived conditioning. Hyperexpanded clone frequencies declined over subsequent months; after one year, T-cell counts and TCRbeta diversity were mostly attributed to newly produced T cells. The apparently early alphabetaT-cell count recovery about two months after transplant was reportedly dependent on only several hundred rapidly expanded clones derived from non-depleted graft cells.

This clonotype was counted a few times. No antigen is known for it. Base qualities are not recorded, but no much larger clone differs from it by a single base. The treatment or condition label corresponds to: allogeneic hematopoietic cell transplantation with graft depleted of TCRalphabeta T cells and CD19 B cells. The transplant recipients were children given TCRalphabeta/CD19-depleted allogeneic hematopoietic cell grafts. Trimming costs V 2 bases and J 1 base, and their ends lie 11 bases apart. CDR3 length: 15 amino acids, cysteine to phenylalanine. Only CDR3 DNA is held: 45 bases, read in frame from base 1. CDR1 SGHAT and CDR2 FQNNGV are derived from the germline V gene. Libraries were constructed by PCR. The sequencing machine was an Illumina HiSeq 2500. TCR library preparation used molecular barcoding, with unique molecular identifiers applied to normalize quantification of the TCRbeta repertoire. TCRdb took the public reads, trimmed them with fastp at Q25, ran MiXCR for clone calling and kept in-frame beta chains. For every CDR3 protein sequence, its rows merge into one entry that carries the most common genes and DNA. Present in this sample are hundreds of thousands of distinct CDR3 sequences, about an eighth of which were seen just once. The biggest ten clones account for 0.79% of the sample.

This sample comprised PBMCs, obtained before TCRalphabeta/CD19-depleted stem cell transplant. The chain joins TRBV11-2 to TRBJ2-5; the D gene is not confidently resolved. The receptor comes from a girl aged 2-10 years with congenital amegakaryocytic thrombocytopenia, due to receive a stem cell transplant. Here the CDR3 is given as CASSLSSLVQETQYF. In nucleotide form, the sequence is TGTGCCAGCAGCTTATCCAGTTTAGTCCAAGAGACCCAGTACTTC.